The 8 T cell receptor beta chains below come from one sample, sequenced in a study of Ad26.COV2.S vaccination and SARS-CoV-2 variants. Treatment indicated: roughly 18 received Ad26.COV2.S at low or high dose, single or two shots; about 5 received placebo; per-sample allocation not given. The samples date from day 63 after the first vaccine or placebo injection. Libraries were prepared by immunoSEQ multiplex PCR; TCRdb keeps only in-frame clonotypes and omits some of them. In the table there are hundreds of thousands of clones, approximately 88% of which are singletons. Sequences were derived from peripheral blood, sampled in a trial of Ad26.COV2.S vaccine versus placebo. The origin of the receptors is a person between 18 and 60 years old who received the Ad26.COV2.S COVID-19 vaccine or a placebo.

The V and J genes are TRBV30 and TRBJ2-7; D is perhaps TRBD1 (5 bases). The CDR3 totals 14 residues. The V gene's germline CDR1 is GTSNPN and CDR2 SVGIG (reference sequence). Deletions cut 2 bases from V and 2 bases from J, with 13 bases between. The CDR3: CAWSRQGDAYEQYF. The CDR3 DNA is TGTGCCTGGAGTCGGCAGGGTGATGCCTACGAGCAGTACTTC. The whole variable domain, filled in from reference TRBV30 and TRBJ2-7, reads SQTIHQWPATLVQPVGSPLSLECTVEGTSNPNLYWYRQAAGRGLQLLFYSVGIGQISSEVPQNLSASRPQDRQFILSSKKLLLSDSGFYLCAWSRQGDAYEQYFGPGTRLTVT.

CDR3 protein: CSVDKGAGGDTQYF. In DNA form, the CDR3 reads TGCAGCGTTGATAAGGGGGCAGGTGGAGATACGCAGTATTTT. The chain has TRBV29-1 and TRBJ2-3, with 7 bases fitting TRBD1. J lost 5 bases, V lost 3 bases, and 8 bases had no gene match. Germline values: CDR1 SQVTM, CDR2 ANQGSEA. This CDR3 has 14 amino acids.

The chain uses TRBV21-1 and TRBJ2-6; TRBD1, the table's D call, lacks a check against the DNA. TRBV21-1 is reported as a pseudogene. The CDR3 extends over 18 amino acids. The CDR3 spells CASSSLGQGSPLANVLTF. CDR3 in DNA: TGTGCCAGCAGCTCCCTGGGACAGGGCTCCCCCTTGGCCAACGTCCTGACTTTC.

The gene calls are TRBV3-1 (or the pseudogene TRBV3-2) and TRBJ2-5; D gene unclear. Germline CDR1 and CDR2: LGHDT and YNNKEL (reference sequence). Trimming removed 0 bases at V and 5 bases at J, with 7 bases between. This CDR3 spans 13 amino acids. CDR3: CASSQEPPETQYF. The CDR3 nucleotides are TGTGCCAGCAGCCAAGAACCCCCGGAGACCCAGTACTTC.

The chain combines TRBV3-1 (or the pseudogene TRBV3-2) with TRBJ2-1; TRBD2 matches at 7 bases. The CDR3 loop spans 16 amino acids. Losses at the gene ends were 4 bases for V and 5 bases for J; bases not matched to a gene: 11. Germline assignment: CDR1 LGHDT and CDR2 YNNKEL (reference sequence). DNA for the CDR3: TGTGCCAGCAGCCCCCGAGGGTCTAGCGGCCACAATGAGCAGTTCTTC. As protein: CASSPRGSSGHNEQFF.

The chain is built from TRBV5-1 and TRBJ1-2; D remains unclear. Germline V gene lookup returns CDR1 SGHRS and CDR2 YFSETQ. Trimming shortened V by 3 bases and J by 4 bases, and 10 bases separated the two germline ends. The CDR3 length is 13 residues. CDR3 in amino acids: CASSSPPLYGYTF. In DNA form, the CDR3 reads TGCGCCAGCAGCTCCCCGCCCCTCTATGGCTACACCTTC.

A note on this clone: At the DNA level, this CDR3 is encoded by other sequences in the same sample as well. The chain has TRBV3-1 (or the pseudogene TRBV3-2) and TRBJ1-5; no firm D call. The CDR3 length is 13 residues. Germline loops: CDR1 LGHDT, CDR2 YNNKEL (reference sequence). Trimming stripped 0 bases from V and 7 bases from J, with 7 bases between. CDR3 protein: CASSQDVRQPQHF. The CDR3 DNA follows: TGTGCCAGCAGCCAAGATGTCCGCCAGCCCCAGCATTTT.

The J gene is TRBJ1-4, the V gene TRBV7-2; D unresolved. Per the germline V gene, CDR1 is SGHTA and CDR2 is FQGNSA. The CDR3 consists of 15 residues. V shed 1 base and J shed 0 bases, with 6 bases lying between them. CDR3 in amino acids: CASSLVAATNEKLFF. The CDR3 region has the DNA TGTGCCAGCAGCTTAGTGGCCGCAACTAATGAAAAACTGTTTTTT.